This section outlines one TCR beta chain sequence together with its context. Template switching added a universal primer binding site, and final cDNA carried unique molecular identifiers. Each CDR3 protein is one row after TCRdb ran MiXCR on the 5' RACE reads. Among about 450,000 distinct CDR3 sequences, approximately 17% were seen once, and the ten largest hold around 12%. Trimming at V came to 3 bases and at J to 2 bases, leaving 2 bases not matched to a gene. Germline lookup yields CDR1 MNHEY and CDR2 SMNVEV (reference sequence). The CDR3 has 15 residues. The sample comes from a study of identical twins.

The sequenced sample consisted of naive T cells sorted from blood. The chain has TRBV27 and TRBJ2-7, with TRBD1 identical over 12 bases. This TCR derives from a man between 50 and 59 years old in good health. The CDR3: CASSFGTGGPYEQYF. The CDR3 DNA is TGTGCCAGCAGTTTCGGGACAGGGGGCCCCTACGAGCAGTACTTC.